The present entry profiles one TCR beta chain with its context. What it recognizes is unknown. The sample originates from a study of T-cell memory formation after mild COVID-19. Across the study: TCR clustering was largely donor specific. Study-level results: Day 15 to 85 contracting clones showed balanced CD4/CD8; later expanders leaned CD4+. Memory sampled before infection contained some responding clones, suggesting cross-reactive memory joined.

Barcoded TCR alpha and TCR beta cDNA libraries with UMIs came from 5'RACE using constant-segment primers. TCRdb recomputed calls from the 5' RACE reads with MiXCR, one row per CDR3 protein. This table has tens of thousands of distinct CDR3 sequences, about 13% appearing once. Sequences were obtained from PBMCs or a T cell subset sorted from them (not recorded which). The TCR was taken from an adult woman who had mild COVID-19 (a few samples of this study predate the infection). Cell type and time point are not known.

CDR3 region: CASSKSGAPLVDEQYF. As DNA, the CDR3 is TGTGCCAGCAGCAAATCGGGTGCCCCACTAGTCGACGAGCAGTACTTC. The chain is built from TRBV7-9 and TRBJ2-7; the D gene is possibly TRBD2 (5 bases). V lost 5 bases, J lost 5 bases, and 22 bases lay in between. This CDR3 spans 16 amino acids. Germline CDR1 and CDR2: SEHNR and FQNEAQ (reference sequence).